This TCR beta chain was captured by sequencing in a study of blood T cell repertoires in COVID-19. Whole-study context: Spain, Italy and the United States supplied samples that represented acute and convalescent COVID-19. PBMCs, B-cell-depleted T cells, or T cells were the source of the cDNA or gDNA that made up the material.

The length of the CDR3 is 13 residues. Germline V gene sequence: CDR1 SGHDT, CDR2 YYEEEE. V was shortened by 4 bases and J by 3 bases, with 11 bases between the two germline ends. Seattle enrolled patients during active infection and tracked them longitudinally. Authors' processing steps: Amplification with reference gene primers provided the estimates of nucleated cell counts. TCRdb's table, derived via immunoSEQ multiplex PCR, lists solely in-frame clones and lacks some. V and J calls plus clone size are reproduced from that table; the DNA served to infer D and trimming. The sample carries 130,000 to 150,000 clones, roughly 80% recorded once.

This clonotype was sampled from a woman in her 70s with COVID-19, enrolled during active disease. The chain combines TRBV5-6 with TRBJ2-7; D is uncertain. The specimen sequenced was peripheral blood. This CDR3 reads CASSRYGYYEQYF. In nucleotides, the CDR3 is TGTGCCAGCAGCCGTTACGGGTACTACGAGCAGTACTTC.